What follows describes a single TCR beta chain. As yet, its antigen is unknown. Per germline, CDR1 LGHNA and CDR2 YNFKEQ. CDR3 length equals 14 residues. Trimming pared 0 bases from V and 4 bases from J, leaving 7 bases between. These data originate in a study of T-cell memory formation after mild COVID-19. Study-wide findings and caveats: Whereas later expanders leaned CD4+, clones contracting day 15 to 85 showed a balanced CD4/CD8 makeup. Contracting clones localized mainly to CM and EM when CD4+ and mainly to EMRA when CD8+.

MiXCR, run by TCRdb on the 5' RACE reads, gives a single entry per CDR3 protein. The profile covers almost 250,000 distinct CDR3 sequences, with approximately 15% appearing a single time and 2.1% taken by the ten largest. This rearrangement joins TRBV4-2 to TRBJ2-1; D call uncertain. The specimen was PBMCs or a T cell subset sorted from them (not recorded which). This TCR was recovered from an adult woman who had mild COVID-19 (a few samples of this study predate the infection). Cell type and time point are not known. The CDR3 DNA is TGTGCCAGCAGCCAAGACTGGGCGTACAATGAGCAGTTCTTC. Translation gives CASSQDWAYNEQFF.